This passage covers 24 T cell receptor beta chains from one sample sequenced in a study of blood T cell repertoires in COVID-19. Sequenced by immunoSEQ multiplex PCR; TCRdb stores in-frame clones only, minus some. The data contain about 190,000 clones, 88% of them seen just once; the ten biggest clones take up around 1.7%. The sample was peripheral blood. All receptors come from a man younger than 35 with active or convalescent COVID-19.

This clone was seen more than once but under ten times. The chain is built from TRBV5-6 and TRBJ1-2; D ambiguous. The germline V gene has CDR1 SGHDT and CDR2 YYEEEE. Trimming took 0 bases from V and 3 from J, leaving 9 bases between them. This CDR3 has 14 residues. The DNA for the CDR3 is TGTGCCAGCAGCTTGGACATCTTTGACTATGGCTACACCTTC. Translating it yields CASSLDIFDYGYTF.

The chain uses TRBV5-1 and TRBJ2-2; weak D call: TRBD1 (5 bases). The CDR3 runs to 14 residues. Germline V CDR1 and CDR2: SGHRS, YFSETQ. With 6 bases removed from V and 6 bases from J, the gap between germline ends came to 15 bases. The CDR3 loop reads CASNRQGESGELFF. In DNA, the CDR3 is TGCGCCAGCAATCGCCAAGGGGAATCCGGGGAGCTGTTTTTT.

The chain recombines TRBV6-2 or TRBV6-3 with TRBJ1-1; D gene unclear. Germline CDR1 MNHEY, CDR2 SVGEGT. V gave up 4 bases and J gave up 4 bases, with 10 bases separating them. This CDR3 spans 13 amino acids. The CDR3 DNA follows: TGTGCCAGCAGTTCCCAGGTGAGCACTGAAGCTTTCTTT. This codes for CASSSQVSTEAFF.

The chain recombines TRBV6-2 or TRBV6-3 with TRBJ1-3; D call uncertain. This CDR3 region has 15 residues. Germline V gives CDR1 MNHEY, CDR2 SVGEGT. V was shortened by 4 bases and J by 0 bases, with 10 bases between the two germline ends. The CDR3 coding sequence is TGTGCCAGCAGTTCGGCGGTGAGCTCTGGAAACACCATATATTTT. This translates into CASSSAVSSGNTIYF.

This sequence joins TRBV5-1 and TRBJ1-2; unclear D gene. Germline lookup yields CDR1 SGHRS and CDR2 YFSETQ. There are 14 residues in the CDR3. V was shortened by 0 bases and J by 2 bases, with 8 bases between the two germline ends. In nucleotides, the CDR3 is TGCGCCAGCAGCTTGGACAACCCCAACTATGGCTACACCTTC. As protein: CASSLDNPNYGYTF. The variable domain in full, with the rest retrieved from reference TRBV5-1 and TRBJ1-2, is KAGVTQTPRYLIKTRGQQVTLSCSPISGHRSVSWYQQTPGQGLQFLFEYFSETQRNKGNFPGRFSGRQFSNSRSEMNVSTLELGDSALYLCASSLDNPNYGYTFGSGTRLTVV.

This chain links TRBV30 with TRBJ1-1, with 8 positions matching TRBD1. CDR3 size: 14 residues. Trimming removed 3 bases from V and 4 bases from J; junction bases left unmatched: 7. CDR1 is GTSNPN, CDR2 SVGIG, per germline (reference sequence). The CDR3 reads CAWRSTDRATEAFF. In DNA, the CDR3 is TGTGCCTGGAGGTCGACGGACAGGGCCACTGAAGCTTTCTTT.

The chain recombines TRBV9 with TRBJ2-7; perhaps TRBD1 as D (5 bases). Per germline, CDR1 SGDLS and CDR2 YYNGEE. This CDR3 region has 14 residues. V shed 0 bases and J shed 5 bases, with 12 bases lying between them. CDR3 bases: TGTGCCAGCAGCGTAGCTCAGGGTATAGACGAGCAGTACTTC. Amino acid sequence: CASSVAQGIDEQYF.

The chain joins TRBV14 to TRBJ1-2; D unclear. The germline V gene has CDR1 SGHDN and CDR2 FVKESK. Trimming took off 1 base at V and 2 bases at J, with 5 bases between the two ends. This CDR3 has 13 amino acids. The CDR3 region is CASSQVGNYGYTF. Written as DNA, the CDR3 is TGTGCCAGCAGCCAAGTCGGGAACTATGGCTACACCTTC.

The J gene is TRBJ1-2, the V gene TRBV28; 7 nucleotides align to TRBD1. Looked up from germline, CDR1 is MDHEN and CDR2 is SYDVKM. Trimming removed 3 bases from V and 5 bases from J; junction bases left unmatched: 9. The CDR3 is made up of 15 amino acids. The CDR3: CASSLAGGTSYGYTF. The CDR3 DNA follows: TGTGCCAGCAGTTTGGCAGGGGGGACGAGTTATGGCTACACCTTC.

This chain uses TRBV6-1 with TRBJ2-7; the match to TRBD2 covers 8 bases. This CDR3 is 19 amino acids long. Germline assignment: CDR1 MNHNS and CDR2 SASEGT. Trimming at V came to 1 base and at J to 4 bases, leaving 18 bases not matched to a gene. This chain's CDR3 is CASSEVVYPVAGRPYEQYF. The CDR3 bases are TGTGCCAGCAGTGAAGTCGTGTATCCAGTAGCGGGGAGGCCGTACGAGCAGTACTTC.

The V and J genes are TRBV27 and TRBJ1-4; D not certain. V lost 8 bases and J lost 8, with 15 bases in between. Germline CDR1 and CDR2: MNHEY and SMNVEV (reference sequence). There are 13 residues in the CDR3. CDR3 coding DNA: TGTGCCAGCGGGGAGCGGGGTCGGGAAAAACTGTTTTTT. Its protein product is CASGERGREKLFF.

The CDR3: CASSLYNSPLHF. The CDR3 DNA reads TGTGCCAGCAGCCTCTACAATTCACCCCTCCACTTT. The chain joins TRBV7-9 to TRBJ1-6; D is ambiguous. V shed 5 bases and J shed 7 bases, with 6 bases lying between them. Germline V gives CDR1 SEHNR, CDR2 FQNEAQ (reference sequence). CDR3 size: 12 residues.

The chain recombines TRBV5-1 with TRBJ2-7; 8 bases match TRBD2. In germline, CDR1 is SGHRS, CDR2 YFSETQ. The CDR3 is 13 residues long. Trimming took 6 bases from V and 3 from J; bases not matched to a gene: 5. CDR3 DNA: TGCGCCAGCACGCTAGCGGGCAGCTACGAGCAGTACTTC. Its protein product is CASTLAGSYEQYF.

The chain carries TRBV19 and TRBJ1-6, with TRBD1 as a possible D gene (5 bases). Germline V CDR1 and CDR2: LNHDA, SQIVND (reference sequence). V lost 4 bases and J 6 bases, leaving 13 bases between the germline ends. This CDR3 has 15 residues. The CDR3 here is CASSTQDTINSPLHF. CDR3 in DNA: TGTGCCAGTAGTACACAGGACACAATTAATTCACCCCTCCACTTT. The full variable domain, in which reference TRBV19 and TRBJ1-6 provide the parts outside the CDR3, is DGGITQSPKYLFRKEGQNVTLSCEQNLNHDAMYWYRQDPGQGLRLIYYSQIVNDFQKGDIAEGYSVSREKKESFPLTVTSAQKNPTAFYLCASSTQDTINSPLHFGNGTRLTVT.

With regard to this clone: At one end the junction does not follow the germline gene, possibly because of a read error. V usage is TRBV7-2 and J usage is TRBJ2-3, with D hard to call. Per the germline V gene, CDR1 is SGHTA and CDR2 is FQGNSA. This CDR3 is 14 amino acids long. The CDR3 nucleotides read TGTGCCAGCAGCCCCGCTTTGAGCACGGATACGCAGTATTTT. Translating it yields CASSPALSTDTQYF.

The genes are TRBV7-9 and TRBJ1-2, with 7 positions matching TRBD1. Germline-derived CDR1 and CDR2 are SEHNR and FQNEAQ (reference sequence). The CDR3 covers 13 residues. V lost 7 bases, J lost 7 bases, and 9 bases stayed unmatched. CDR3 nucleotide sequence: TGTGCCAGCACCGTCGGACAGGCAGTTGGCTACACCTTC. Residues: CASTVGQAVGYTF. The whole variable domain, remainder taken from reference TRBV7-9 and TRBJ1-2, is DTGVSQNPRHKITKRGQNVTFRCDPISEHNRLYWYRQTLGQGPEFLTYFQNEAQLEKSRLLSDRFSAERPKGSFSTLEIQRTEQGDSAMYLCASTVGQAVGYTFGSGTRLTVV.

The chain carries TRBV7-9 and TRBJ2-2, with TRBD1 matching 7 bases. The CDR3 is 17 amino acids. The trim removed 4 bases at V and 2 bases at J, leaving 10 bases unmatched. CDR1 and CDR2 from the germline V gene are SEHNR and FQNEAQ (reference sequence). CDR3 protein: CASSSRHLGGNTGELFF. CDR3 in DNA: TGTGCCAGCAGCTCCAGGCATTTAGGGGGCAACACCGGGGAGCTGTTTTTT.

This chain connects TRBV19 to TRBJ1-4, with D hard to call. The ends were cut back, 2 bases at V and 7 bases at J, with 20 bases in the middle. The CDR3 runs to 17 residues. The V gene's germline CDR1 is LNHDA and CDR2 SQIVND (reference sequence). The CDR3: CASSIRGVGRTGEKLFF. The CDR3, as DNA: TGTGCCAGTAGTATACGCGGTGTGGGGAGGACTGGTGAAAAACTGTTTTTT.

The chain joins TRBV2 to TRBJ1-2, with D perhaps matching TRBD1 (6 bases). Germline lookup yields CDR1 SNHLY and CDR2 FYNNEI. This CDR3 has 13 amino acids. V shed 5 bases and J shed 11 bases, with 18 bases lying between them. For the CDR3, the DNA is TGTGCCAGCAGTTCAACACTGACAGGCCCGTACACCTTC. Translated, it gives CASSSTLTGPYTF.

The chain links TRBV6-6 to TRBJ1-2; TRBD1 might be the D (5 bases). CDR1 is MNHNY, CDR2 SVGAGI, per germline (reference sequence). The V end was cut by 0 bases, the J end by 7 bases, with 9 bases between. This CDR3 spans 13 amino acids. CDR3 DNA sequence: TGTGCCAGCAGTTACTCGAACCAGGGTGGCTACACCTTC. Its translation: CASSYSNQGGYTF.

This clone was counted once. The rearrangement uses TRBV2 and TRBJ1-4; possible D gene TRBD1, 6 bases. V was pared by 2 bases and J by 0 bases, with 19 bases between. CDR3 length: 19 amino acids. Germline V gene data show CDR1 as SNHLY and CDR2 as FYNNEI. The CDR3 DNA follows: TGTGCCAGCAGTGAATCAGGACAGCGGGGGTGGGCAACTAATGAAAAACTGTTTTTT. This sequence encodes CASSESGQRGWATNEKLFF.

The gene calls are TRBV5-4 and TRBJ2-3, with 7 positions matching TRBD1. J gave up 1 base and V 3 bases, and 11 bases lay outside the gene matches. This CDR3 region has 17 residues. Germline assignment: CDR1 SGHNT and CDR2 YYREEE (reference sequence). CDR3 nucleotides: TGTGCCAGCAGCTCAGGGGGAACCCAGTTGGGCACAGATACGCAGTATTTT. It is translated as CASSSGGTQLGTDTQYF. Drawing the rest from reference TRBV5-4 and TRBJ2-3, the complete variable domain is ETGVTQSPTHLIKTRGQQVTLRCSSQSGHNTVSWYQQALGQGPQFIFQYYREEENGRGNFPPRFSGLQFPNYSSELNVNALELDDSALYLCASSSGGTQLGTDTQYFGPGTRLTVL.

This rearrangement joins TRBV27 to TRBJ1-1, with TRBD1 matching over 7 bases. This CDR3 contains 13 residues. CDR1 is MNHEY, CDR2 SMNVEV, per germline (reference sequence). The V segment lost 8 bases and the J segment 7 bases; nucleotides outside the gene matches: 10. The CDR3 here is CASAPRQGGEAFF. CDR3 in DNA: TGTGCCAGCGCCCCACGACAGGGCGGTGAAGCTTTCTTT.

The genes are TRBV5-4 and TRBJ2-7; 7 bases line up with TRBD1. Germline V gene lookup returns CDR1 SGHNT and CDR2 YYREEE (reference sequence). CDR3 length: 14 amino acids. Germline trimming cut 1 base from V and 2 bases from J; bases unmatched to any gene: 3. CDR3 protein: CASSLRDSTYEQYF. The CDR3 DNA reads TGTGCCAGCAGCTTGCGGGACAGTACCTACGAGCAGTACTTC.